The 18 T cell receptor beta chains reported below all come from one sample, sequenced in a study of neoadjuvant anti-PD-1 for oral cavity cancer. TCRdb keeps only in-frame clones here, not all; method: immunoSEQ multiplex PCR. The sample holds several thousand clones, over 35% seen once. Sequences were derived from tumor tissue, sampled before nivolumab (anti-PD-1) treatment. Every receptor here comes from a person aged 40 to 85 with oral cavity squamous cell carcinoma.

The rearrangement uses TRBV5-1 and TRBJ2-5; maybe TRBD1 (5 bases). This CDR3 spans 15 amino acids. V shed 4 bases and J shed 1 base, with 14 bases lying between them. The germline gives CDR1 SGHRS, CDR2 YFSETQ. The CDR3 loop reads CASSKRGVSQETQYF. CDR3 sequence (DNA): TGCGCCAGCAGCAAAAGGGGTGTCTCCCAAGAGACCCAGTACTTC.

This clone was seen only a few times. The chain recombines TRBV11-3 with TRBJ2-7, with TRBD1 matching over 9 bases. CDR3 length: 13 residues. Germline CDR1 reads SGHNT; CDR2 reads YENEEA. The junction had 4 bases not matched to a gene; V was cut back by 5 bases and J by 5 bases. Here the CDR3 reads CASSGTGTHEQYF. Here the CDR3 DNA reads TGTGCCAGCAGCGGGACAGGGACCCACGAGCAGTACTTC.

This clone was picked up a small number of times. The V gene is TRBV5-4, the J gene TRBJ1-2; D uncertain. The CDR3 consists of 13 residues. The germline V and J ends were trimmed by 0 bases and 4 bases, with 7 bases remaining between them. Per the germline V gene, CDR1 is SGHNT and CDR2 is YYREEE (reference sequence). CDR3 nucleotide sequence: TGTGCCAGCAGCTTGGGTGGGATCTATGGCTACACCTTC. Translated, it gives CASSLGGIYGYTF. The whole variable domain, remainder taken from reference TRBV5-4 and TRBJ1-2, is ETGVTQSPTHLIKTRGQQVTLRCSSQSGHNTVSWYQQALGQGPQFIFQYYREEENGRGNFPPRFSGLQFPNYSSELNVNALELDDSALYLCASSLGGIYGYTFGSGTRLTVV.

This clone was observed a few times. This chain uses TRBV14 with TRBJ1-2; no reliable D call. The V and J ends lost 5 bases and 6 bases respectively, with 10 bases between them. CDR1 is SGHDN, CDR2 FVKESK, per germline. This CDR3 is built from 12 residues. The CDR3 DNA is TGTGCCAGCAGCAAGACCAGGAATGGCTACACCTTC. Its protein product is CASSKTRNGYTF.

This chain links TRBV11-2 with TRBJ2-7, with TRBD1 matching 10 bases. The CDR3 contains 15 residues. Looked up from germline, CDR1 is SGHAT and CDR2 is FQNNGV. J was trimmed by 6 bases and V by 1 base; bases with no gene match: 6. CDR3 DNA sequence: TGTGCCAGCAGCTTAGTCGGGACAGGGGTGGGCGAGCAGTACTTC. This sequence encodes CASSLVGTGVGEQYF.

This chain connects TRBV2 to TRBJ2-5, with 7 bases fitting TRBD1. Germline V gives CDR1 SNHLY, CDR2 FYNNEI. V lost 5 bases and J lost 2; bases outside the gene matches: 8. The CDR3 totals 15 residues. The CDR3 here is CASSNSRDRQETQYF. For the CDR3, the DNA is TGTGCCAGCAGTAATAGCCGGGACAGACAAGAGACCCAGTACTTC.

The V call is TRBV5-5, the J call TRBJ2-5; D uncertain. The germline V gene encodes CDR1 SGHKS and CDR2 YYEKEE (reference sequence). Trimming pared 0 bases from V and 2 bases from J, leaving 11 bases between. This CDR3 spans 15 amino acids. Here the CDR3 reads CASSLGETLQETQYF. CDR3 bases: TGTGCCAGCAGCTTGGGCGAAACCCTTCAAGAGACCCAGTACTTC.

This clone was recorded a few times. V is TRBV30 and J is TRBJ1-2; D is possibly TRBD1 (6 bases). The CDR3 extends over 12 amino acids. V gave up 0 bases and J gave up 10 bases, with 12 bases separating them. The germline gives CDR1 GTSNPN, CDR2 SVGIG (reference sequence). CDR3: CAWSVQQGSYTF. As DNA, the CDR3 is TGTGCCTGGAGTGTACAGCAGGGGTCCTACACCTTC.

V is TRBV28 and J is TRBJ1-5; possibly TRBD1 for D (5 bases). Germline CDR1 reads MDHEN; CDR2 reads SYDVKM. The CDR3 has 14 residues. V lost 1 base and J lost 5, with 9 bases in between. CDR3 coding DNA: TGTGCCAGCAGTTTATATACGACAGATCAGCCCCAGCATTTT. The encoded protein is CASSLYTTDQPQHF.

V is TRBV29-1 and J is TRBJ2-1; perhaps TRBD2 as D (7 bases). CDR3 length equals 13 residues. In germline, CDR1 is SQVTM, CDR2 ANQGSEA. The chain's CDR3 is CTAGRAGVGEQFF. The CDR3 DNA follows: TGCACCGCGGGGAGGGCAGGGGTGGGTGAGCAGTTCTTC.

The CDR3: CASSQTGGNTIYF. CDR3 DNA: TGTGCCAGCAGTCAGACGGGGGGAAACACCATATATTTT. V gene TRBV6-5 combines with J gene TRBJ1-3; D is unresolved. V gave up 5 bases and J gave up 4 bases, with 9 bases separating them. The germline V gene has CDR1 MNHEY and CDR2 SVGAGI. This CDR3 is built from 13 residues.

The V and J genes are TRBV5-1 and TRBJ1-2, with D possibly being TRBD1 (5 bases). V lost 2 bases and J 4 bases, leaving 9 bases between the germline ends. This CDR3 contains 13 residues. In germline, CDR1 is SGHRS, CDR2 YFSETQ. The CDR3, as DNA: TGCGCCAGCAGCTTAGCGGGGGGCTATGGCTACACCTTC. Protein product: CASSLAGGYGYTF.

This clone was observed a few times. CDR3 bases: TGTGCCAGTAGTATCACCGGGAGCGGTGAGCAGTTCTTC. This gives the protein CASSITGSGEQFF. The rearrangement joins TRBV19 to TRBJ2-1; possible D gene TRBD2, 6 bases. CDR1 and CDR2 (germline): LNHDA, SQIVND (reference sequence). V was trimmed by 3 bases and J by 9 bases, leaving 12 bases between them. There are 13 residues in the CDR3.

This clone was seen a few times. The gene calls are TRBV5-1 and TRBJ2-5; D call uncertain. Looked up from germline, CDR1 is SGHRS and CDR2 is YFSETQ. This CDR3 has 12 residues. The germline V and J ends were trimmed by 0 bases and 5 bases, with 5 bases remaining between them. CDR3 protein: CASSLVSETQYF. The CDR3 DNA reads TGCGCCAGCAGCTTGGTGTCGGAGACCCAGTACTTC.

This clone was seen a handful of times. V usage is TRBV19 and J usage is TRBJ1-5; D might be TRBD1 (6 bases). Germline V gene sequence: CDR1 LNHDA, CDR2 SQIVND (reference sequence). The CDR3 consists of 14 residues. V was cut by 7 bases and J by 2 bases, with 12 bases left in between. CDR3 amino acids: CASKEGGGNQPQHF. CDR3 bases: TGTGCCAGTAAAGAAGGGGGTGGCAATCAGCCCCAGCATTTT.

V is TRBV7-6 and J is TRBJ1-6; D is uncertain. Trimming shortened V by 3 bases and J by 7 bases, and 4 bases separated the two germline ends. Germline V gives CDR1 SGHVS, CDR2 FNYEAQ. This CDR3 comprises 12 residues. In DNA, the CDR3 is TGTGCCAGCAGCTTGACCAATTCACCCCTCCACTTT. It yields the protein CASSLTNSPLHF.

The chain carries TRBV29-1 and TRBJ1-1; possibly TRBD1 for D (6 bases). Trimming pared 6 bases from V and 3 bases from J, leaving 11 bases between. Germline CDR1 SQVTM, CDR2 ANQGSEA. This CDR3 is built from 12 residues. The CDR3: CSVSHRDTEAFF. The CDR3 nucleotides read TGCAGCGTCTCACACAGGGACACTGAAGCTTTCTTT.

The chain is built from TRBV14 and TRBJ1-1, with D maybe TRBD1 (5 bases). The germline V gene has CDR1 SGHDN and CDR2 FVKESK. V gave up 0 bases and J gave up 6 bases, with 11 bases separating them. The CDR3 loop spans 14 amino acids. The CDR3 loop is CASSQEGGFAEAFF. DNA for the CDR3: TGTGCCAGCAGCCAAGAGGGGGGTTTCGCTGAAGCTTTCTTT. The whole variable domain, remainder taken from reference TRBV14 and TRBJ1-1, is EAGVTQFPSHSVIEKGQTVTLRCDPISGHDNLYWYRRVMGKEIKFLLHFVKESKQDESGMPNNRFLAERTGGTYSTLKVQPAELEDSGVYFCASSQEGGFAEAFFGQGTRLTVV.